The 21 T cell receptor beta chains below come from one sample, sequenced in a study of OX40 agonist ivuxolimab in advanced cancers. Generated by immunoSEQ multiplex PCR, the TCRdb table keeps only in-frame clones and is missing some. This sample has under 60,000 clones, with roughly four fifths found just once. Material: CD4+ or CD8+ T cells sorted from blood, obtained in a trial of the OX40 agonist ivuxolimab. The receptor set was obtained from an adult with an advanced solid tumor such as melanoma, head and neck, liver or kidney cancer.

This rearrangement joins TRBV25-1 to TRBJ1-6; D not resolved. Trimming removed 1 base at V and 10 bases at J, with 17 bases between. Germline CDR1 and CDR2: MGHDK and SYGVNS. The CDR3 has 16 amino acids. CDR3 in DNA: TGTGCCAGCAGTGAATTAAAGTACACGGGCGGGTCACCCCTCCACTTT. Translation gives CASSELKYTGGSPLHF.

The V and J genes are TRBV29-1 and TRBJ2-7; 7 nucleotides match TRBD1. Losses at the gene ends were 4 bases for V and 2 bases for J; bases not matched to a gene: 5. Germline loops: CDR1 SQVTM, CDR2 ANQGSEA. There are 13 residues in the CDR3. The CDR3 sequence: CSVGQGVTYEQYF. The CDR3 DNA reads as TGCAGCGTTGGACAGGGCGTCACCTACGAGCAGTACTTC.

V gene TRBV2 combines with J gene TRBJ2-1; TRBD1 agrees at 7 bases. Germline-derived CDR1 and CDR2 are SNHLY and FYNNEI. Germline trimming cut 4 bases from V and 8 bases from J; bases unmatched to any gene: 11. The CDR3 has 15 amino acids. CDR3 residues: CASSGRTGGMDEQFF. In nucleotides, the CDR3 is TGTGCCAGCAGTGGGCGGACAGGTGGTATGGATGAGCAGTTCTTC.

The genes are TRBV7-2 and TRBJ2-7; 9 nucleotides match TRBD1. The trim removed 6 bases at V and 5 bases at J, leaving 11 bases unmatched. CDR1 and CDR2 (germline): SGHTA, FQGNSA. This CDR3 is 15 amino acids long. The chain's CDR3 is CASSSGQGNYNEQYF. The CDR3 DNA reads TGTGCCAGCAGTTCGGGACAGGGAAATTATAACGAGCAGTACTTC.

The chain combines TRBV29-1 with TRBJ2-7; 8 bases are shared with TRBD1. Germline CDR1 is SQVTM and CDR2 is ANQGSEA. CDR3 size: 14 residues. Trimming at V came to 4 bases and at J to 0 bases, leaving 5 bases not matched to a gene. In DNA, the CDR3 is TGCAGCGTTGCGAGGACAGGGAGCTCCTACGAGCAGTACTTC. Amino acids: CSVARTGSSYEQYF.

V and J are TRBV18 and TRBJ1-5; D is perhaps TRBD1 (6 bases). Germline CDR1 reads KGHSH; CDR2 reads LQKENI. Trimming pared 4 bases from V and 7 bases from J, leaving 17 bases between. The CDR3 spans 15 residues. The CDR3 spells CASSRGDKGGQPQHF. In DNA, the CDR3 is TGTGCCAGCTCACGGGGGGATAAAGGGGGGCAGCCCCAGCATTTT.

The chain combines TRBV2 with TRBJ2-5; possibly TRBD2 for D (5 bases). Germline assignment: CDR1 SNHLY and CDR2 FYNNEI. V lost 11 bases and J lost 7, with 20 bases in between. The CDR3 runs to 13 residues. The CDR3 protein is CAVPRDGGPTQYF. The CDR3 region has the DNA TGTGCCGTCCCCCGGGATGGAGGTCCGACCCAGTACTTC.

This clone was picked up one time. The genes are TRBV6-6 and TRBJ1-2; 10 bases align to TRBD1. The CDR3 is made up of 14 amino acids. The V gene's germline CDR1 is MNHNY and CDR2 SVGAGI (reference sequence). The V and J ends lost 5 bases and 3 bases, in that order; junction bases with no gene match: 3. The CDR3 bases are TGTGCCAGCAGTGACGGACAGGGGGACTATGGCTACACCTTC. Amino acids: CASSDGQGDYGYTF.

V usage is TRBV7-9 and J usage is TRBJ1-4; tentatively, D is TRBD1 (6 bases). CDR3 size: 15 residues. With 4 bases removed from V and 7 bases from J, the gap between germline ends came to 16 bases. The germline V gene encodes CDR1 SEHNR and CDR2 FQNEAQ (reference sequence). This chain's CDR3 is CASSSRQDVAEKLFF. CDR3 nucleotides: TGTGCCAGCAGCTCCAGACAGGATGTTGCTGAAAAACTGTTTTTT.

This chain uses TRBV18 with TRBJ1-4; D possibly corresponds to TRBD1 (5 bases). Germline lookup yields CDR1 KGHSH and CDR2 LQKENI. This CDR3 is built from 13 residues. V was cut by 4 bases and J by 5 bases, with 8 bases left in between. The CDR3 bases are TGTGCCAGCTCACAAGGGGAAAATGAAAAACTGTTTTTT. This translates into CASSQGENEKLFF.

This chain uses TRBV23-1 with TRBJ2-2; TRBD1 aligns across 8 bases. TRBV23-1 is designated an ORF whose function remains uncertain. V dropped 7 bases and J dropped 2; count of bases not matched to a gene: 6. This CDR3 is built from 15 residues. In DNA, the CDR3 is TGCGCCAGCATTTCAGGGGGCCTTAACACCGGGGAGCTGTTTTTT. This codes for CASISGGLNTGELFF.

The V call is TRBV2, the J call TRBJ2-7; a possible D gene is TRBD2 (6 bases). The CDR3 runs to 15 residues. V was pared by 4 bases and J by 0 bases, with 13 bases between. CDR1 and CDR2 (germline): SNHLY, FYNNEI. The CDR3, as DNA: TGTGCCAGCAGTGGCGGGACCGCAAACTCCTACGAGCAGTACTTC. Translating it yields CASSGGTANSYEQYF.

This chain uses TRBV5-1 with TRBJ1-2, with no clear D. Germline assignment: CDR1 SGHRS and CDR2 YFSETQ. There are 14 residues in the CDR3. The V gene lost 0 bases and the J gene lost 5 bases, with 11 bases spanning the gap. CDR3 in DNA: TGCGCCAGCAGCTTGGCGGAAGGACGATATGGCTACACCTTC. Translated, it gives CASSLAEGRYGYTF.

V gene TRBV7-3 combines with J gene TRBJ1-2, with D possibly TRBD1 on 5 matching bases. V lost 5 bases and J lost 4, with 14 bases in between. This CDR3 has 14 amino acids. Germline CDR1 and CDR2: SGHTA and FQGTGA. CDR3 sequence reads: CASSRGAQVYGYTF. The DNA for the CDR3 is TGTGCCAGCAGCCGGGGCGCACAGGTCTATGGCTACACCTTC.

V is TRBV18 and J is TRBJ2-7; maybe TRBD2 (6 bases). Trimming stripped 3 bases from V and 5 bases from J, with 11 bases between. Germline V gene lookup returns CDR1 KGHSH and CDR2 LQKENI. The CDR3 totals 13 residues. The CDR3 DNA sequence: TGTGCCAGCTCACCCTGGGGGGACGACGAGCAGTACTTC. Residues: CASSPWGDDEQYF.

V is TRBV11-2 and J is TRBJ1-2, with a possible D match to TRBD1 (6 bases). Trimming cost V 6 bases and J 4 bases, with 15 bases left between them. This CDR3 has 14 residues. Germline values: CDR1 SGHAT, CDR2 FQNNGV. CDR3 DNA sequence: TGTGCCAGCAGAAAGGGGGGCAGGAGCTATGGCTACACCTTC. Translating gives CASRKGGRSYGYTF.

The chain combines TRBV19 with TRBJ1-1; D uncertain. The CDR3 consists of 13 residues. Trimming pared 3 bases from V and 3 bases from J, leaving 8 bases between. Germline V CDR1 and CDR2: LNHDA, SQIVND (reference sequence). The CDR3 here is CASSIRSDTEAFF. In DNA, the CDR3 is TGTGCCAGTAGTATCCGGTCGGACACTGAAGCTTTCTTT.

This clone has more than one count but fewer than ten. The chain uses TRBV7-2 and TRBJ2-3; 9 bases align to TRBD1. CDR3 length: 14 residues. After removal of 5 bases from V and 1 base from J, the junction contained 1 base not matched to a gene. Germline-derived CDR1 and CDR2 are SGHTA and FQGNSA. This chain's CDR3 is CASSRDRGTDTQYF. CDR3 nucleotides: TGTGCCAGCAGCCGGGACAGGGGCACAGATACGCAGTATTTT.

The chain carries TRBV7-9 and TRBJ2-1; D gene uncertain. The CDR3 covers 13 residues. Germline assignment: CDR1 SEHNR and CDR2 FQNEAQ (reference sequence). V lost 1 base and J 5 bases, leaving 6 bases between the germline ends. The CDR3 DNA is TGTGCCAGCAGCTTAGAACAGCACAATGAGCAGTTCTTC. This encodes CASSLEQHNEQFF.

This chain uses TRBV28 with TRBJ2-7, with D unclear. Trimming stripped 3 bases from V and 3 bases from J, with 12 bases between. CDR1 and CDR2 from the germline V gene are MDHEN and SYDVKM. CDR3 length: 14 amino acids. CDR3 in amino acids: CASSFGYGNYEQYF. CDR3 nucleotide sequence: TGTGCCAGCAGTTTTGGGTACGGCAACTACGAGCAGTACTTC.

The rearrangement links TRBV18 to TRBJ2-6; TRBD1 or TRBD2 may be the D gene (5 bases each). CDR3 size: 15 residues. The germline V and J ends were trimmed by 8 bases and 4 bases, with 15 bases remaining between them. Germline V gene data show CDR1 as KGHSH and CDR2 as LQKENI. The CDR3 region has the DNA TGTGCCAGCCATCTCGGGACGGCCGGGGCCAACGTCCTGACTTTC. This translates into CASHLGTAGANVLTF. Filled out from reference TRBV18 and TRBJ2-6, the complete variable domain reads NAGVMQNPRHLVRRRGQEARLRCSPMKGHSHVYWYRQLPEEGLKFMVYLQKENIIDESGMPKERFSAEFPKEGPSILRIQQVVRGDSAAYFCASHLGTAGANVLTFGAGSRLTVL.